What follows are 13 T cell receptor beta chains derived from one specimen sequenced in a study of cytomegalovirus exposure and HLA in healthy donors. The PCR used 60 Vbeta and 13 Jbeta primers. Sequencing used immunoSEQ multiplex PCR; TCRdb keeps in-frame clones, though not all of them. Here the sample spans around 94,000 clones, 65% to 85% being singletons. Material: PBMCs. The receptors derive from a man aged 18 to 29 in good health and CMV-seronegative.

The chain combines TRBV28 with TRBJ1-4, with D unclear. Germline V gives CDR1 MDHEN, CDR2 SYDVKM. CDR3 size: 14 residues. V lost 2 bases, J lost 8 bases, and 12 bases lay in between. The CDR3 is CASSLAPAGEKLFF. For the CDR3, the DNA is TGTGCCAGCAGTTTAGCCCCGGCAGGAGAAAAACTGTTTTTT.

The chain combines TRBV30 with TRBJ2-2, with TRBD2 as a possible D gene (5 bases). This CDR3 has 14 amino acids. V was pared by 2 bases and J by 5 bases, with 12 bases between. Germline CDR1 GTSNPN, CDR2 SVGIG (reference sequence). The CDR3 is CAWSTLVVTGELFF. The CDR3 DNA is TGTGCCTGGAGTACACTAGTTGTTACCGGGGAGCTGTTTTTT.

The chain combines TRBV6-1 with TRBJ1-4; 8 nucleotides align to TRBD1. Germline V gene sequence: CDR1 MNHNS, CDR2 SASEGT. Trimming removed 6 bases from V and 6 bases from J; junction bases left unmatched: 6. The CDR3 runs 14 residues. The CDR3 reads CASRLTGEDEKLFF. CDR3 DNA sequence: TGTGCCAGCAGATTGACAGGGGAGGATGAAAAACTGTTTTTT.

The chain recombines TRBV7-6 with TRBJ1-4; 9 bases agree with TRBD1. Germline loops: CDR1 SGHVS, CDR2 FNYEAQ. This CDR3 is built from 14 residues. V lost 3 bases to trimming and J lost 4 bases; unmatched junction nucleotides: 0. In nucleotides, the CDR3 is TGTGCCAGCAGCTTGGGACAGGGTAATGAAAAACTGTTTTTT. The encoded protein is CASSLGQGNEKLFF. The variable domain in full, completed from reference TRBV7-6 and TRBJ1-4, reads GAGVSQSPRYKVTKRGQDVALRCDPISGHVSLYWYRQALGQGPEFLTYFNYEAQQDKSGLPNDRFSAERPEGSISTLTIQRTEQRDSAMYRCASSLGQGNEKLFFGSGTQLSVL.

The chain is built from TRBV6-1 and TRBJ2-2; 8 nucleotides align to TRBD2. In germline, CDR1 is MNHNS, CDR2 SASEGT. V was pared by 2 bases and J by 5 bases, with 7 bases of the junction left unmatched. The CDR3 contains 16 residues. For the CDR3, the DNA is TGTGCCAGCAGTGAATTGGCGGGAGGAGGGACCGGGGAGCTGTTTTTT. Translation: CASSELAGGGTGELFF.

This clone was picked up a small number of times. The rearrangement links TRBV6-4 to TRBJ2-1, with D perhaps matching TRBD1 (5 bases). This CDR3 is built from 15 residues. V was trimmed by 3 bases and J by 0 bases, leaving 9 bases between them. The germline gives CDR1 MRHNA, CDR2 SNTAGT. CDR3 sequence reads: CASSEQGDSYNEQFF. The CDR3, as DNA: TGTGCCAGCAGTGAGCAGGGTGACTCCTACAATGAGCAGTTCTTC.

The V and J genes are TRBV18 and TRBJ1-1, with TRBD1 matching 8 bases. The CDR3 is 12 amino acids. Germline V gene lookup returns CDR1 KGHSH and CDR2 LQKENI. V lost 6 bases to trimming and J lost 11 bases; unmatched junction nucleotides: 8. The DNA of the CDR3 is TGTGCCAGCTCTCCAGACAGGGGCGCCGCTTTCTTT. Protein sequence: CASSPDRGAAFF.

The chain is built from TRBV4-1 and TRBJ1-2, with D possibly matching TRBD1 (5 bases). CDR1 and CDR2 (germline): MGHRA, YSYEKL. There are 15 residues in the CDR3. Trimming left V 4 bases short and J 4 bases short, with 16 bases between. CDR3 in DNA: TGCGCCAGCAGCCCGGGAAACGGGGGGTCCTATGGCTACACCTTC. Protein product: CASSPGNGGSYGYTF.

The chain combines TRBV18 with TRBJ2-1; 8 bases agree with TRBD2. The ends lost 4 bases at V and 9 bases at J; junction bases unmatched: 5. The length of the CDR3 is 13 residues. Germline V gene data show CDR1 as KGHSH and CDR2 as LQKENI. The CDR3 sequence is CASSRGSGIEQFF. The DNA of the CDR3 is TGTGCCAGCTCACGGGGTAGCGGGATTGAGCAGTTCTTC.

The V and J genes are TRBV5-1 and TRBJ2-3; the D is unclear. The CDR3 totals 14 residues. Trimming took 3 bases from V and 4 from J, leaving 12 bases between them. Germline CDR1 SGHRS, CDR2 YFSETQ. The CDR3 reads CASSSPELSDTQYF. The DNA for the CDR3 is TGCGCCAGCAGCTCCCCTGAGCTTTCAGATACGCAGTATTTT.

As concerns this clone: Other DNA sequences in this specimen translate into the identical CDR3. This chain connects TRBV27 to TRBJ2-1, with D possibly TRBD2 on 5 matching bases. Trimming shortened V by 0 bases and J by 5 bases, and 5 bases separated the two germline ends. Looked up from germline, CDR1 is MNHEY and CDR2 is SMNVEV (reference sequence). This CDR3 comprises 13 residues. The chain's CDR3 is CASSLSRDNEQFF. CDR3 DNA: TGTGCCAGCAGTTTATCGCGGGACAATGAGCAGTTCTTC.

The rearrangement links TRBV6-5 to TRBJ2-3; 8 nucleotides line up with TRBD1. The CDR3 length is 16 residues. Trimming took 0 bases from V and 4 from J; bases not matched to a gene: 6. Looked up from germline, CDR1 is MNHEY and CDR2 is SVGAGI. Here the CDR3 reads CASSYSVAGGADTQYF. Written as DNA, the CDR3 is TGTGCCAGCAGTTACTCGGTGGCAGGGGGCGCAGATACGCAGTATTTT.

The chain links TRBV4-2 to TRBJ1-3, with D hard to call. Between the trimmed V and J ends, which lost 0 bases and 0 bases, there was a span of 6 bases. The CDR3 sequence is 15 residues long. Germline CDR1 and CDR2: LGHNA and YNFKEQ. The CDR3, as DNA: TGTGCCAGCAGCCAAGACGGTCGCTCTGGAAACACCATATATTTT. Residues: CASSQDGRSGNTIYF.